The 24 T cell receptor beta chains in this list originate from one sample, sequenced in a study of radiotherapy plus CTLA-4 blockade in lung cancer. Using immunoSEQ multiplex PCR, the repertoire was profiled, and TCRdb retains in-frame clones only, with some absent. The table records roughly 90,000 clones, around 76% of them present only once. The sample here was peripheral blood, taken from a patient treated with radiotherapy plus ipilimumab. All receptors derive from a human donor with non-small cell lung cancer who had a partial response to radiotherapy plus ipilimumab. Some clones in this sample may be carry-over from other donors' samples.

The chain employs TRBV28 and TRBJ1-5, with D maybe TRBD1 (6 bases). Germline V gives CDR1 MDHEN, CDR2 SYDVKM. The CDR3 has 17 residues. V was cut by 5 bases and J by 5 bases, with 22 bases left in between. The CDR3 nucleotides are TGTGCCAGCAGTCCCACTTCCGTGACAGGTGGGGATCAGCCCCAGCATTTT. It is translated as CASSPTSVTGGDQPQHF.

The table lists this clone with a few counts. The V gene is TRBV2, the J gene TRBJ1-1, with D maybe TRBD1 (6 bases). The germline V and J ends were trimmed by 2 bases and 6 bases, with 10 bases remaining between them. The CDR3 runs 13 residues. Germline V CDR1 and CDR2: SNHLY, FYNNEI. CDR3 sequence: CASSENRESEAFF. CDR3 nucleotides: TGTGCCAGCAGTGAAAACAGGGAATCTGAAGCTTTCTTT.

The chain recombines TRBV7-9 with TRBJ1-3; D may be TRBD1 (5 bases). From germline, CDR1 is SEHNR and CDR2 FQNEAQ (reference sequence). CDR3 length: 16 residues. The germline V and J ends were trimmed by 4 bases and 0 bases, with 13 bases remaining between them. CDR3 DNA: TGTGCCAGCAGCTACTCATCAGGGTTCTCTGGAAACACCATATATTTT. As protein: CASSYSSGFSGNTIYF.

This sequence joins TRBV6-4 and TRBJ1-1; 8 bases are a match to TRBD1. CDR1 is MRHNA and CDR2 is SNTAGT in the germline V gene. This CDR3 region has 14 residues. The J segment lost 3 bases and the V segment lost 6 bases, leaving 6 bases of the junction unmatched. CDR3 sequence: CASRLTGDHTEAFF. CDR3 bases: TGTGCCAGCAGACTGACAGGGGATCACACTGAAGCTTTCTTT.

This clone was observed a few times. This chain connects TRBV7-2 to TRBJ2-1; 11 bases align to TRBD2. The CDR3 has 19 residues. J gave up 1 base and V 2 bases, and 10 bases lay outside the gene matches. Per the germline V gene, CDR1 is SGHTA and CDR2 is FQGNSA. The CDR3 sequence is CASSLFILAGVGSYNEQFF. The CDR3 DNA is TGTGCCAGCAGCTTATTTATACTAGCGGGGGTTGGTTCCTACAATGAGCAGTTCTTC.

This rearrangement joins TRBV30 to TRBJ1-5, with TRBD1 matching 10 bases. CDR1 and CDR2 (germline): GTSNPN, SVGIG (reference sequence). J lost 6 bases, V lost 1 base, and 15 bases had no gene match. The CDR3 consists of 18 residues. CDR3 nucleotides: TGTGCCTGGAGTGGAGTGCGGAGGACAGGGGGAAAGTCTCAGCCCCAGCATTTT. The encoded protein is CAWSGVRRTGGKSQPQHF.

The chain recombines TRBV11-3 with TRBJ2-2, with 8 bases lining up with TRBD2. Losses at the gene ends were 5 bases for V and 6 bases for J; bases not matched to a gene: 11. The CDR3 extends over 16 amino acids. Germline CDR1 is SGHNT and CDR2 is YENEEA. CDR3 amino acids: CASSPRGGGNPGELFF. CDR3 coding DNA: TGTGCCAGCAGCCCGCGTGGCGGGGGGAATCCCGGGGAGCTGTTTTTT.

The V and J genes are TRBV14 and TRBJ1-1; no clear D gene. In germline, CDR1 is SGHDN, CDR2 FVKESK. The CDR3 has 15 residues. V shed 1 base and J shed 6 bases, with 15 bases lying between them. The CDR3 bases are TGTGCCAGCAGCCAAGCTAAGAGGGCGTCGGCTGAAGCTTTCTTT. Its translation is CASSQAKRASAEAFF.

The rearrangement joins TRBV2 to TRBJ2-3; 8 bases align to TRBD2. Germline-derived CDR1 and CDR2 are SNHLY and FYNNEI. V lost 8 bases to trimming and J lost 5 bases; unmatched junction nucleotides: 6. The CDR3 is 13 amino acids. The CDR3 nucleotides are TGTGCCAGCTTGCGGGAGGATCAAGATACGCAGTATTTT. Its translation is CASLREDQDTQYF.

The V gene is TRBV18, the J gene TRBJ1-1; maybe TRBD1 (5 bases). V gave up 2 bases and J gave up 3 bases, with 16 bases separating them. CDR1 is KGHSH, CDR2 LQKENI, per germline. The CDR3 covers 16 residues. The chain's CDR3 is CASSPKMVGGDTEAFF. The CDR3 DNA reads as TGTGCCAGCTCACCAAAGATGGTGGGGGGGGACACTGAAGCTTTCTTT.

The CDR3 DNA sequence: TGCGCCAGCACCCCGAAGGACAGGGGGCCTGGGGCCAACGTCCTGACTTTC. Its protein product is CASTPKDRGPGANVLTF. V and J are TRBV10-2 and TRBJ2-6, with TRBD1 matching over 11 bases. The trim removed 7 bases at V and 2 bases at J, leaving 7 bases unmatched. Germline values: CDR1 WSHSY, CDR2 SAAADI. The length of the CDR3 is 17 residues.

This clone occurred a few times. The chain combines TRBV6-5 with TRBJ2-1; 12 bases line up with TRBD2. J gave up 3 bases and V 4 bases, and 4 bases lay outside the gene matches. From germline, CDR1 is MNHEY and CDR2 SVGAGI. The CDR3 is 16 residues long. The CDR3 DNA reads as TGTGCCAGCAGTTCCCGGACTAGCGGGGACTACAATGAGCAGTTCTTC. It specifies CASSSRTSGDYNEQFF.

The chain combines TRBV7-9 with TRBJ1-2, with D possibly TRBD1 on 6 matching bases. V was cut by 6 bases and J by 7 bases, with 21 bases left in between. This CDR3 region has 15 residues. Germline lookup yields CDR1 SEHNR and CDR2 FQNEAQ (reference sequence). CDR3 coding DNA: TGTGCCAGCAGTCCGGGTACAGGGAAGAGCGGTGGCTACACCTTC. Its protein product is CASSPGTGKSGGYTF.

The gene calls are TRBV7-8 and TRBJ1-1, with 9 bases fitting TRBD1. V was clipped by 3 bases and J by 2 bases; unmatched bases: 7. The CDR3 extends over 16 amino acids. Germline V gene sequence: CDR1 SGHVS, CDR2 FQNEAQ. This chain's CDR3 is CASSFQTGGGNTEAFF. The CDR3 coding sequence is TGTGCCAGCAGCTTCCAGACAGGGGGAGGCAACACTGAAGCTTTCTTT.

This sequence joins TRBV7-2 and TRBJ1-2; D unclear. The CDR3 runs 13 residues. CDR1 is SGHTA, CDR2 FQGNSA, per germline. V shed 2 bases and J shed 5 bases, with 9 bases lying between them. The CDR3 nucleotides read TGTGCCAGCAGCTTACGTAGGGAGTATGGCTACACCTTC. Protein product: CASSLRREYGYTF.

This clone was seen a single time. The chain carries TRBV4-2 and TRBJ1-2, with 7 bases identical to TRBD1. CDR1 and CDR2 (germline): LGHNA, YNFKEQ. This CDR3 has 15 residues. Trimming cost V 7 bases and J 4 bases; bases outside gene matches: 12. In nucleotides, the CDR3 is TGTGCCAGCACTTTTGGACAGGACCCCTCCTATGGCTACACCTTC. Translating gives CASTFGQDPSYGYTF.

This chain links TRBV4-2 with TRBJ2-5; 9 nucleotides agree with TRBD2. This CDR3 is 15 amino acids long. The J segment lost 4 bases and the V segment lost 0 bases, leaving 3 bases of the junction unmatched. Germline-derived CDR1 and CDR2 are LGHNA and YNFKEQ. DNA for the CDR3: TGTGCCAGCAGCCAAGATTTAGCGGGGGTAGAGACCCAGTACTTC. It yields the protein CASSQDLAGVETQYF.

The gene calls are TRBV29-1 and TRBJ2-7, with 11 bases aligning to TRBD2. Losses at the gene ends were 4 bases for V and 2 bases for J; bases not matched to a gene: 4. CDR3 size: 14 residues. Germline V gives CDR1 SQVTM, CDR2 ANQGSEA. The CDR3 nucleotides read TGCAGCGTTGCGACTAGCGGGGATGCCTACGAGCAGTACTTC. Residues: CSVATSGDAYEQYF.

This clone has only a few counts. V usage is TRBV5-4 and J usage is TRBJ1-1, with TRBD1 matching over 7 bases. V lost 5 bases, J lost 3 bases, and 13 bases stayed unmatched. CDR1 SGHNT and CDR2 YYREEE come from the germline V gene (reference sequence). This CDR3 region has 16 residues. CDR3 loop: CASSKGTEGIYTEAFF. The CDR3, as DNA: TGTGCCAGCAGTAAGGGGACAGAAGGTATCTACACTGAAGCTTTCTTT.

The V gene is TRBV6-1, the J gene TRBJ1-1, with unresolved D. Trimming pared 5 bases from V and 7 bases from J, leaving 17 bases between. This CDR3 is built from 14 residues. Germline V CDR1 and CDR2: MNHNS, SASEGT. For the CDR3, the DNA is TGTGCCAGCAGTTTATATTGGGCTTCGGATGAAGCTTTCTTT. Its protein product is CASSLYWASDEAFF.

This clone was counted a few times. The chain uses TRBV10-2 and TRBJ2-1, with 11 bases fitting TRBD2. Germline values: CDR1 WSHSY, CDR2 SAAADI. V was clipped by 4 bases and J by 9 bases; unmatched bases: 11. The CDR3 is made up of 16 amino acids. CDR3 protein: CASSATTSGELGEQFF. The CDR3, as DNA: TGCGCCAGCAGTGCAACGACTAGCGGGGAGCTGGGTGAGCAGTTCTTC.

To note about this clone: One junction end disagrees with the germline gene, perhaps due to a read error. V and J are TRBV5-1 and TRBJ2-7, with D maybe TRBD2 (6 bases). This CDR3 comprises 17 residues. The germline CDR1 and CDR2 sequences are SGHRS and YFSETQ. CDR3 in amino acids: CASNLGGHTKISYEQYF. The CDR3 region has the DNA TGCGCCAGCAACTTGGGAGGACACACGAAGATATCCTACGAGCAGTACTTC.

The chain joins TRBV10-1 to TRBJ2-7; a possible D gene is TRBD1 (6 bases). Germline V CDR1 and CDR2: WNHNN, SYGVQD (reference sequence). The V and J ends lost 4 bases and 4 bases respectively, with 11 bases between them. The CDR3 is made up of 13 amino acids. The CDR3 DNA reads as TGCGCCAGCAGTGGGGACATCCAATACGAGCAGTACTTC. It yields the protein CASSGDIQYEQYF.

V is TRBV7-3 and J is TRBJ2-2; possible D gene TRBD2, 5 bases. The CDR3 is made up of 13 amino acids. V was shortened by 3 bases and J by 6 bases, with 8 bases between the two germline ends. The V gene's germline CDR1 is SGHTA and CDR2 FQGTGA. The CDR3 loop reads CASSFGGPGELFF. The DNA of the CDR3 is TGTGCCAGCAGCTTCGGAGGCCCCGGGGAGCTGTTTTTT.